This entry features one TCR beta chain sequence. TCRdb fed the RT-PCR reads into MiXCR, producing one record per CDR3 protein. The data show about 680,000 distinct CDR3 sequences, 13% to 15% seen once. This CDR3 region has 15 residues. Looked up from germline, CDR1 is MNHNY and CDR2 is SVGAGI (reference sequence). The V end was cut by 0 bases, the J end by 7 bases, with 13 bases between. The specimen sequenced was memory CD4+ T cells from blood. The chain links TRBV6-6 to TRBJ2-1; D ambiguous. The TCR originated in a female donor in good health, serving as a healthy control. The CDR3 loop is CASSYSPSFFNEQFF. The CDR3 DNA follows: TGTGCCAGCAGTTACTCGCCTAGTTTCTTTAATGAGCAGTTCTTC.